This T cell receptor (beta chain) was sequenced during a study of blood T cells in healthy people across ages. Study-level background: Capture via template switching afforded approximately one barcoded beta molecule per two T cells. General study results and limits: Percentage of naive T cells showed a strong correlation with TCR beta diversity.

Peripheral blood was drawn, about 9.1 milliliters per donor. RNA extraction gave at least 6 micrograms of total RNA per sample. This clonotype has ten or more counts. The antigen is undetermined. Germline V CDR1 and CDR2: SGHTA, FQGTGA. Trimming took 5 bases from V and 3 from J; bases not matched to a gene: 8. The CDR3 runs 15 residues. The second PCR ran about 6 to 12 cycles with a sample-barcoded 5' primer and J-beta primers. A single record per CDR3 protein comes from TCRdb applying MiXCR to the 5' RACE reads. The sample holds 550,000 to 800,000 distinct CDR3 sequences, roughly 30% seen once. The TCR comes from a woman older than 75 in good health. The chain recombines TRBV7-3 with TRBJ2-7; 9 nucleotides match TRBD1. The specimen was blood. CDR3 coding DNA: TGTGCCAGCAGCCTGACCGGGACAGGGAACTACGAGCAGTACTTC. Its translation is CASSLTGTGNYEQYF.